Following are 4 T cell receptor beta chains from one sample sequenced in a study of PD-1 blockade in classical Hodgkin lymphoma. TCRdb's copy holds only in-frame clones and misses some; the assay was immunoSEQ multiplex PCR. Seen here are about 90,000 clones, 90% observed once, and the top ten hold under 3.5%. This sample's time point: cycle 4 day 1 (C4D1), after 6 weeks of nivolumab. After autologous stem cell transplantation all patients relapsed, and prior brentuximab vedotin exposure differed between cohorts. Source: peripheral blood mononuclear cells (PBMCs), taken before the fourth cycle of nivolumab. The receptors come from a human donor with classical Hodgkin lymphoma.

In this sample, this clone turned up a few times. This chain links TRBV25-1 with TRBJ1-2; tentatively, D is TRBD1 (5 bases). The germline gives CDR1 MGHDK, CDR2 SYGVNS. This CDR3 is 16 amino acids long. Trimming shortened V by 6 bases and J by 8 bases, and 25 bases separated the two germline ends. CDR3 sequence reads: CASSAPSTVHPWGYTF. CDR3 bases: TGTGCCAGCAGCGCGCCCTCGACAGTTCACCCCTGGGGCTACACCTTC.

This sequence joins TRBV30 and TRBJ1-4, with D possibly being TRBD1 (6 bases). Germline V lookup: CDR1 GTSNPN, CDR2 SVGIG (reference sequence). Trimming pared 5 bases from V and 8 bases from J, leaving 15 bases between. This CDR3 contains 13 residues. CDR3 sequence (DNA): TGTGCCTGGGGGGCCAGGGGAAGGGAAAAACTGTTTTTT. Translated, it gives CAWGARGREKLFF.

This chain joins TRBV6-6 and TRBJ1-2; D is unresolved. The ends were cut back, 0 bases at V and 3 bases at J, with 5 bases in the middle. CDR3 length: 13 residues. Germline values: CDR1 MNHNY, CDR2 SVGAGI (reference sequence). The CDR3 here is CASSYSEDYGYTF. The CDR3 DNA is TGTGCCAGCAGTTACTCGGAAGACTATGGCTACACCTTC.

V gene TRBV27 combines with J gene TRBJ2-3; tentative D call: TRBD1 (6 bases). V gave up 3 bases and J gave up 0 bases, with 13 bases separating them. CDR3 length equals 16 residues. The germline CDR1 and CDR2 sequences are MNHEY and SMNVEV (reference sequence). Here the CDR3 reads CASSLIPTGSTDTQYF. The CDR3 DNA is TGTGCCAGCAGTTTGATCCCGACAGGAAGCACAGATACGCAGTATTTT.